This T cell receptor (beta chain) was recorded in a study of cytomegalovirus exposure and HLA in healthy donors (dated by TCRdb to 2016 to 2017). With regard to the full study: An earlier analysis of about 560 of the donors reported approximately 300 Gb of sequence data and 95 million to 130 million unique TCR beta sequences obtained from about 180 million T cells. An early release covering roughly 640 HLA-typed donors comprised roughly 300 gigabases of sequencing data and tens of millions of unique TCR sequences. Of the roughly 400 genotyped donors, approximately 83% fell in the genetic ancestry cluster associated with self-reported Caucasian donors. The study aimed to test whether cataloging public T cell receptors could reveal signatures of past pathogen exposure. The T cell repertoires of under 700 subjects were profiled by immunosequencing and related to cytomegalovirus serostatus. Along with the roughly 700-subject first cohort, a separate validation cohort of around 110 different subjects was used. To predict cytomegalovirus infection status, the study combined high-throughput TCR immunosequencing, statistical association of individual TCRs with disease status, and machine learning. To study patterns of TCR occurrence, a later analysis re-analyzed previously published TCR beta repertoires from several hundred donors and added high-resolution HLA genotyping. Rather than drawing on any new phenotypic data, the later analysis identified candidate immune exposures from TCR beta sequences and the way those sequences occurred across donors. An earlier analysis of several hundred of the donors used high-throughput TCR beta sequencing to judge whether each TCR beta V gene segment behaved as functional or pseudogenic. Donor age, sex, ethnicity and CMV serostatus were collected together with the repertoire data. A later genetic analysis used genome-wide SNP genotypes for 398 of the 666 donors, treating that subset as a discovery cohort. Every discovery cohort repertoire had been produced on one sequencing platform. HLA typing covered class I and class II loci at four-digit resolution. The number of typed donors differed by locus: about 629-630 for A, B, C, DRB1 and DQB1; 500 to 550 for DQA1; approximately 600 for DPA1; and about 470 for DPB1. About 5 DR-DQ haplotypes were handled as single units for association and clustering, since linkage in the cohort was strong. Among about 360 genotyped donors of the cohort, an average of about 240,000 unique TCR beta nucleotide sequences were sequenced per donor, 15% to 20% of them non-productive.

The CDR3, from cysteine to phenylalanine, totals 13 residues. Only the CDR3 DNA is retained, 39 bases long and in frame from the first base. CDR1 and CDR2, looked up from the germline V gene (reference sequence), are GTSNPN and SVGIG. Trimming costs V 0 bases and J 4 bases, and their ends lie 9 bases apart. On this clone itself: This clone's antigen is unknown. Base qualities are missing; no much larger clone stands one base away.

The cohort was made up of several hundred healthy bone marrow donors. At the time of sampling, all cohort members were nominally healthy, though unrecorded immune exposures were likely present. The donor tested CMV seronegative, placing the donor among the 352 seronegative members of the cohort. Every donor gave a peripheral blood sample, and the peripheral blood mononuclear cells from that sample were used for TCR beta sequencing. The Qiagen DNeasy Blood Extraction Kit was used to extract genomic DNA from the blood cell samples. General conclusions and limits of the study: Linkage disequilibrium might explain the correlated functional status among segregating V segments, but an unknown experimental factor could not be excluded. Strong co-occurrence of HLA alleles, especially DR and DQ, made assigning TCR associations to individual alleles difficult. According to a later analysis, parvovirus B19, influenza, CMV and Epstein-Barr virus appeared linked to several top co-occurrence clusters. While some public TCRs were present in many individuals, most TCR sequences turned up only very rarely across donors. Because HLA typing was missing for some donors at each locus, association tests included only the typed subset. According to a later analysis, most CMV-associated TCR beta chains appeared to be HLA-restricted, and the HLA associations seemed to be driven largely by CMV exposure. Because counts were too low, more than 15 rarely observed V segments, including chromosome 9 orphons, were left out of the earlier analysis of some 640 of the donors. A group of highly shared sequence variants was considered likely to be a technical artifact of the sequencing pipeline. In an earlier analysis of approximately 600 of the donors, most TCR beta V segments were observed in productive rearrangements about 90% or about 30% of the time, broadly matching IMGT annotations. Only TCR beta chains were sequenced in this cohort, and the absence of alpha or paired-chain data limited detectable features. Compared with equally common non-associated chains, HLA-associated TCR beta chains in a later analysis were more clonally expanded and had lower generation probabilities. In a later analysis, some 17,000 TCR beta sequences were associated with specific HLA alleles at a false discovery rate of 0.05. According to a later genetic analysis, donors in an Asian-associated ancestry cluster had fewer N-insertions in productive TCRs than the approximately 630-donor mean. For the cohort, immune exposure information was limited to CMV serostatus. The study listed approximately 150 TCR beta chains as associated with cytomegalovirus. It was suggested by the authors that the approach could potentially be generalized to other disease states and immunological phenotypes. The presence/absence analyses assumed that sequencing depth was roughly uniform across donors, and that assumption may not be true. A few of the identified cytomegalovirus-associated TCR beta chains were confirmed in vitro to be specific for cytomegalovirus antigens. In both the original and validation cohorts, the classifier was reported to diagnose cytomegalovirus status with high specificity and sensitivity. A further reported finding was that TCR beta sequences accurately predicted the HLA-A and HLA-B alleles for most subjects in the first cohort. In a later analysis, TCR association rates were found to vary across HLA loci, with the most associated TCRs seen for DRB1 alleles and the fewest for HLA-C alleles. A later genetic analysis associated a missense DCLRE1C variant with V-gene and J-gene trimming of TCR beta chains, and an independent cohort replicated the association. The 87-base-pair reads could not distinguish some IMGT-functional V segments, including TRBV6-2 and TRBV6-3, so those segments were excluded.

The method behind the library was the immunoSEQ multiplex PCR assay. The multiplex PCR relied on a mix of 60 forward primers for TCR Vbeta segments and 13 reverse primers for TCR Jbeta segments. A multiplex PCR assay on genomic DNA amplified the CDR3 region of rearranged TCR beta genes. On the Illumina HiSeq System, the amplified TCR beta libraries were sequenced as 87-base-pair reads. As for the authors' bioinformatics: Across the 500 to 700 repertoires, a later analysis counted around 80 million unique TCR beta chains, around 11 million of which were shared by at least two donors. Raw reads were error-corrected and collapsed into unique sequences with a nearest-neighbor algorithm that merged closely related sequences to remove PCR and sequencing errors. V, D and J gene segments were assigned by aligning CDR3 sequences to IMGT reference sequences. For a sequence to be retained, at least a six-nucleotide match to both a V gene segment and a J gene segment was required. A rearrangement was called productive if the CDR3 had no stop codons and remained in frame with V and J, and every other rearrangement was called non-productive. CDR3 was defined according to IMGT convention as the region running from the second conserved V-encoded cysteine to the conserved J-encoded phenylalanine. The earlier analysis of about 570 of the donors excluded any sequence lacking an unambiguous match to a single V gene segment. An earlier analysis of a few hundred of the donors called V segments functional above 56.7% productive rearrangements and segregating when the between-donor standard deviation exceeded 5%. A statistical classification framework was built to diagnose cytomegalovirus status from the catalog of TCR beta chain sequences. In a later analysis, TCR nucleotide sequences were compared against IMGT/GENE-DB human TR gene sequences so that V and J genes could be assigned. In a later analysis, CDR3 sequences and most-parsimonious VDJ recombination scenarios were assigned using the TCRdist pipeline. In a later analysis, every TCR beta chain was defined by the combination of its CDR3 amino acid sequence and its V-gene family, and reads without a unique V-gene family were dropped. As a way to deal with suspected cross-contamination and a sequencing artifact, a later analysis dropped more than 500 nucleotide sequences that were highly shared and had low generation probability. A later analysis calculated a clonal expansion index for each public chain from normalized within-repertoire ranks of inferred template counts. Generation probabilities in a later analysis came from a VDJ recombination model fitted to out-of-frame rearrangements, and those results were checked against IGoR. Hypergeometric tests were used in a later analysis to score TCR-TCR, TCR-HLA and TCR-CMV co-occurrence, with a repertoire-size bias correction applied to the TCR pairs. False discovery rates were estimated in a later analysis by permuting HLA or CMV assignments 20 times. In a later analysis, co-occurring TCRs were grouped using DBSCAN, with TCRdist sequence similarity added in when clustering inside HLA-allele-positive subsets. Repertoires with fewer than 30,000 or more than 120,000 public chains were left out of co-occurrence clustering, as were four to six repertoires with anomalous nucleotide sharing. Imported from immuneACCESS, the table was reduced by TCRdb to in-frame sequences with V and J called. These copies leave out some clones; in studies compared against another copy, an unresolved V gene accounts for under half, and the cause of the remainder is not known. D and trimming were read from the DNA, whereas the V and J calls and clone size are those reported in that table. The sample contains over 200,000 clones, roughly 91% of them found a single time. The ten largest clones add up to 1% of the sample.

The chain links TRBV30 with TRBJ1-2; the D gene is perhaps TRBD1, on 5 matching bases. The sequence was collected from a woman aged 18-35 years in good health and CMV-seronegative. Source material: PBMCs. The CDR3 has the sequence CAWSVQDPYGYTF. The DNA is as follows: TGTGCCTGGAGTGTACAGGACCCCTATGGCTACACCTTC.